This T cell receptor beta chain was identified during a study of blood T cell repertoires in COVID-19. Data came from immunoSEQ multiplex PCR; TCRdb stores just in-frame clones and leaves some out. Found here are a few hundred thousand clones, approximately 80% of them singletons; the top ten hold 8.5% to 12%. J gave up 3 bases and V 6 bases, and 4 bases lay outside the gene matches. In germline, CDR1 is MNHEY, CDR2 SMNVEV (reference sequence). This CDR3 comprises 14 residues. Input material: peripheral blood. The rearrangement uses TRBV27 and TRBJ1-4, with 7 bases fitting TRBD1. The TCR originated in a woman older than 75 with acute or convalescent COVID-19. The CDR3 region is CASSRQGPNEKLFF. The CDR3 region has the DNA TGTGCCAGCAGCCGACAGGGACCTAATGAAAAACTGTTTTTT.